Each of the 27 T cell receptor beta chains below was sequenced from the same sample in a study of T cell responses to AZD1222 COVID-19 vaccine. The table came from immunoSEQ multiplex PCR; TCRdb's copy has only in-frame clones and leaves some out. The data show more than 140,000 clones, about 87% seen once. Specimen: peripheral blood, collected on day 0 of MenACWY control vaccination. The receptors were sampled from an adult in good health.

As regards this clone: Other DNA variants within this sample encode the same CDR3. The V call is TRBV19, the J call TRBJ1-1; D uncertain. Trimming took off 3 bases at V and 4 bases at J, with 9 bases between the two ends. This CDR3 is built from 13 residues. Germline CDR1 is LNHDA and CDR2 is SQIVND (reference sequence). In nucleotides, the CDR3 is TGTGCCAGTAGTATCTGGGAGGCCACTGAAGCTTTCTTT. It specifies CASSIWEATEAFF.

The CDR3 nucleotides are TGTGCCAGCAGCTTCTTCAGGGCATTGAGCACTGAAGCTTTCTTT. It yields the protein CASSFFRALSTEAFF. The chain recombines TRBV7-2 with TRBJ1-1, with a tentative D call TRBD1 (5 bases). CDR1 and CDR2 from the germline V gene are SGHTA and FQGNSA. Trimming removed 3 bases at V and 4 bases at J, with 15 bases between. This CDR3 region has 15 residues.

This rearrangement joins TRBV3-1 (or the pseudogene TRBV3-2) to TRBJ2-2; the D gene is possibly TRBD1 (5 bases). This CDR3 has 14 amino acids. Deletions cut 4 bases from V and 7 bases from J, with 13 bases between. The germline V gene encodes CDR1 LGHDT and CDR2 YNNKEL (reference sequence). CDR3 nucleotide sequence: TGTGCCAGCAGCCTTCAGGGAAGGAACGGGGAGCTGTTTTTT. Its translation: CASSLQGRNGELFF.

The chain links TRBV18 to TRBJ2-3; D call uncertain. Trimming removed 6 bases from V and 5 bases from J, with 12 bases in between. The V gene's germline CDR1 is KGHSH and CDR2 LQKENI. CDR3 size: 13 residues. The DNA of the CDR3 is TGTGCCAGCTCCCCGCTAGTTGGAGATACGCAGTATTTT. Translation: CASSPLVGDTQYF.

This sequence joins TRBV7-2 and TRBJ2-5; possible D gene TRBD2, 5 bases. The CDR3 runs 16 residues. Germline assignment: CDR1 SGHTA and CDR2 FQGNSA. With 5 bases removed from V and 3 bases from J, the gap between germline ends came to 19 bases. The CDR3 reads CASSPWGANLEETQYF. In DNA, the CDR3 is TGTGCCAGCAGCCCGTGGGGAGCCAACTTGGAAGAGACCCAGTACTTC.

V is TRBV28 and J is TRBJ1-2; D unclear. Germline CDR1 reads MDHEN; CDR2 reads SYDVKM. V was cut by 6 bases and J by 4 bases, with 12 bases left in between. This CDR3 is built from 13 residues. The CDR3 DNA reads as TGTGCCAGCAGCCCCCCTGAAGGCTATGGCTACACCTTC. Encoded protein: CASSPPEGYGYTF.

This clone was seen a single time. The chain joins TRBV18 to TRBJ1-5; D is unclear. This CDR3 region has 15 residues. CDR1 KGHSH and CDR2 LQKENI come from the germline V gene. Trimming shortened V by 3 bases and J by 6 bases, and 15 bases separated the two germline ends. CDR3 sequence: CASSPAPGFGQPQHF. CDR3 nucleotides: TGTGCCAGCTCACCCGCCCCCGGGTTCGGTCAGCCCCAGCATTTT.

This sequence joins TRBV12-3 or TRBV12-4 and TRBJ1-2, with TRBD1 matching over 7 bases. V shed 6 bases and J 4 bases; nucleotides not matched to a gene: 5. CDR3 length: 13 amino acids. The DNA for the CDR3 is TGTGCCAGCAGCCGGGGACAGATCTATGGCTACACCTTC. This gives the protein CASSRGQIYGYTF.

This chain connects TRBV5-1 to TRBJ2-2; D might be TRBD1 (6 bases). The CDR3 extends over 16 amino acids. From germline, CDR1 is SGHRS and CDR2 YFSETQ. V was trimmed by 4 bases and J by 1 base, leaving 14 bases between them. The CDR3 sequence is CASSPQGSRNTGELFF. DNA for the CDR3: TGCGCCAGCAGCCCACAGGGAAGTAGGAACACCGGGGAGCTGTTTTTT.

The CDR3 DNA follows: TGTGCCAGCAGCGAGCTGGGGGGGGCGCGAGAAAAACTGTTTTTT. Translation gives CASSELGGAREKLFF. This chain joins TRBV7-8 and TRBJ1-4; tentatively, D is TRBD1 (6 bases). V was clipped by 5 bases and J by 8 bases, with 18 bases between them. The CDR3 sequence is 15 residues long. CDR1 SGHVS and CDR2 FQNEAQ come from the germline V gene.

This clone was seen only a few times. The CDR3 DNA is TGTGCCAGCAGCTTTGACAGGATTCAAGAGACCCAGTACTTC. Protein product: CASSFDRIQETQYF. The chain uses TRBV5-4 and TRBJ2-5; D is perhaps TRBD1 (6 bases). CDR3 length equals 14 residues. V lost 2 bases to trimming and J lost 2 bases, with 10 bases between them. Germline V lookup: CDR1 SGHNT, CDR2 YYREEE (reference sequence). Full variable domain (remainder filled in from reference TRBV5-4 and TRBJ2-5): ETGVTQSPTHLIKTRGQQVTLRCSSQSGHNTVSWYQQALGQGPQFIFQYYREEENGRGNFPPRFSGLQFPNYSSELNVNALELDDSALYLCASSFDRIQETQYFGPGTRLLVL.

The V and J genes are TRBV7-2 and TRBJ2-5; 8 bases are shared with TRBD1. CDR1 is SGHTA, CDR2 FQGNSA, per germline. The CDR3 spans 14 residues. The V segment lost 4 bases and the J segment 1 base; nucleotides outside the gene matches: 2. CDR3 DNA: TGTGCCAGCAGCTGGACAGGGATCCAAGAGACCCAGTACTTC. Translation gives CASSWTGIQETQYF.

The rearrangement uses TRBV7-2 and TRBJ1-6; tentatively, D is TRBD1 (5 bases). Trimming removed 5 bases at V and 4 bases at J, with 12 bases between. The CDR3 contains 15 residues. Germline-derived CDR1 and CDR2 are SGHTA and FQGNSA. CDR3 nucleotides: TGTGCCAGCAGCGCCTTTGGGGGTTATAATTCACCCCTCCACTTT. Encoded protein: CASSAFGGYNSPLHF.

The chain recombines TRBV10-3 with TRBJ1-4; the D gene is possibly TRBD1 (5 bases). Trimming removed 6 bases at V and 2 bases at J, with 7 bases between. This CDR3 region has 13 residues. In germline, CDR1 is ENHRY, CDR2 SYGVKD. CDR3 loop: CAISRDTNEKLFF. In DNA form, the CDR3 reads TGTGCCATCAGCCGGGACACTAATGAAAAACTGTTTTTT.

This chain uses TRBV18 with TRBJ2-7; 10 positions agree with TRBD1. V lost 3 bases and J lost 12; bases outside the gene matches: 14. Per germline, CDR1 KGHSH and CDR2 LQKENI. The CDR3 is 15 residues long. The CDR3 protein is CASSPVRQGASGPYF. CDR3 in DNA: TGTGCCAGCTCACCGGTTCGACAGGGGGCATCAGGGCCGTACTTC.

To note about this clone: The junction departs from germline at one end; a sequencing error may be responsible. The chain joins TRBV11-2 to TRBJ2-7; tentatively, D is TRBD2 (7 bases). This CDR3 region has 16 residues. CDR1 is SGHAT, CDR2 FQNNGV, per germline. The CDR3 protein is CTSSLMRGQGSYEQYF. DNA for the CDR3: TGTACCAGCAGCTTAATGCGGGGGCAGGGTTCCTACGAGCAGTACTTC. The entire variable domain, with the rest obtained from reference TRBV11-2 and TRBJ2-7, is as follows: EAGVAQSPRYKIIEKRQSVAFWCNPISGHATLYWYQQILGQGPKLLIQFQNNGVVDDSQLPKDRFSAERLKGVDSTLKIQPAKLEDSAVYLCTSSLMRGQGSYEQYFGPGTRLTVT.

The chain has TRBV2 and TRBJ2-7; D uncertain. V shed 3 bases and J shed 6 bases, with 15 bases lying between them. CDR1 and CDR2 (germline): SNHLY, FYNNEI. CDR3 length: 14 amino acids. CDR3 sequence (DNA): TGTGCCAGCAGTGATCGTCTTTTAACGGGCGAGCAGTACTTC. Translation gives CASSDRLLTGEQYF.

V gene TRBV28 combines with J gene TRBJ2-7, with 7 nucleotides matching TRBD1. This CDR3 spans 14 amino acids. CDR1 is MDHEN, CDR2 SYDVKM, per germline. V trimming: 5 bases; J trimming: 4 bases; junction bases outside the gene matches: 8. The CDR3 loop is CASSPAGTVYEQYF. DNA for the CDR3: TGTGCCAGCAGTCCGGCCGGGACAGTATACGAGCAGTACTTC. Together with reference TRBV28 and TRBJ2-7, the CDR3 gives the full variable domain: DVKVTQSSRYLVKRTGEKVFLECVQDMDHENMFWYRQDPGLGLRLIYFSYDVKMKEKGDIPEGYSVSREKKERFSLILESASTNQTSMYLCASSPAGTVYEQYFGPGTRLTVT.

V is TRBV4-2 and J is TRBJ1-5, with a weak D call TRBD1 (6 bases). Germline CDR1 is LGHNA and CDR2 is YNFKEQ. This CDR3 comprises 16 residues. V was cut by 1 base and J by 8 bases, with 18 bases left in between. The CDR3 spells CASSQAPGTPGEPQHF. In DNA, the CDR3 is TGTGCCAGCAGCCAAGCCCCCGGGACACCAGGGGAGCCCCAGCATTTT.

This chain joins TRBV29-1 and TRBJ1-2, with D tentatively TRBD1 (5 bases). The germline V gene has CDR1 SQVTM and CDR2 ANQGSEA. Trimming shortened V by 6 bases and J by 3 bases, and 11 bases separated the two germline ends. The CDR3 has 12 residues. This chain's CDR3 is CSVTRQYYGYTF. The CDR3 DNA reads as TGCAGCGTCACTAGACAGTACTATGGCTACACCTTC.

This chain links TRBV9 with TRBJ1-2; possible D gene TRBD1, 6 bases. This CDR3 has 13 residues. Germline CDR1 reads SGDLS; CDR2 reads YYNGEE. V was cut by 0 bases and J by 9 bases, with 12 bases left in between. The CDR3 loop is CASSVVNRDSYTF. The CDR3 nucleotides are TGTGCCAGCAGCGTAGTCAACCGGGACAGCTACACCTTC.

This clone has only a few counts. The chain couples TRBV4-1 to TRBJ2-7; TRBD2 is a possible D gene (6 bases). The CDR3 runs 16 residues. In germline, CDR1 is MGHRA, CDR2 YSYEKL. V lost 4 bases and J 3 bases, leaving 19 bases between the germline ends. The CDR3 reads CASSRDGTQEYYEQYF. For the CDR3, the DNA is TGCGCCAGCAGCCGAGACGGGACTCAGGAATACTACGAGCAGTACTTC.

The V gene is TRBV6-5, the J gene TRBJ1-1; maybe TRBD1 (6 bases). Germline V gives CDR1 MNHEY, CDR2 SVGAGI. V gave up 6 bases and J gave up 5 bases, with 16 bases separating them. CDR3 length: 14 residues. The CDR3 region has the DNA TGTGCCAGCAGCCACCCCCGGGGGCGGACTGAAGCTTTCTTT. This encodes CASSHPRGRTEAFF.

The chain uses TRBV3-1 (or the pseudogene TRBV3-2) and TRBJ1-4, with D hard to call. Between the trimmed V and J ends, which lost 4 bases and 5 bases, there was a span of 14 bases. The CDR3 totals 15 residues. Germline assignment: CDR1 LGHDT and CDR2 YNNKEL (reference sequence). CDR3 nucleotides: TGTGCCAGCAGCCCCGGACCAGGAACAAATGAAAAACTGTTTTTT. Its protein product is CASSPGPGTNEKLFF.

The V call is TRBV6-4, the J call TRBJ1-2, with 7 bases lining up with TRBD1. This CDR3 is 15 amino acids long. The V and J ends lost 0 bases and 2 bases, in that order; junction bases with no gene match: 3. Germline V gene sequence: CDR1 MRHNA, CDR2 SNTAGT. CDR3 bases: TGTGCCAGCAGTGACTCCAGGGGGGGAAACTATGGCTACACCTTC. It yields the protein CASSDSRGGNYGYTF.

The rearrangement links TRBV3-1 (or the pseudogene TRBV3-2) to TRBJ1-2, with D perhaps matching TRBD1 (6 bases). This CDR3 has 14 amino acids. V shed 1 base and J shed 2 bases, with 8 bases lying between them. Germline V CDR1 and CDR2: LGHDT, YNNKEL (reference sequence). CDR3 nucleotide sequence: TGTGCCAGCAGCCAAGTCACAGGGAACTATGGCTACACCTTC. It is translated as CASSQVTGNYGYTF.

The chain carries TRBV29-1 and TRBJ1-2, with 8 bases lining up with TRBD1. V shed 4 bases, J shed 3 bases, and the junction held 7 bases outside the gene matches. The CDR3 sequence is 14 residues long. Germline-derived CDR1 and CDR2 are SQVTM and ANQGSEA. CDR3 residues: CSVVRDRRDYGYTF. The CDR3 DNA sequence: TGCAGCGTTGTGAGGGACAGGCGAGACTATGGCTACACCTTC.